The sequence of this T cell receptor beta chain was determined in a study of T-cell memory formation after mild COVID-19. Overall study: Largely donor-specific TCR clusters were found. Study-wide points: Later expanders leaned CD4+, whereas clones that contracted between day 15 and 85 were balanced CD4/CD8. The SARS-CoV-2 specificity of second-wave clones reaching peak at day 37 remained unverified.

TCRdb processed the 5' RACE reads anew with MiXCR; each CDR3 protein has one entry. The table includes 470,000 or so distinct CDR3 sequences, about 20% detected once. V trimming: 6 bases; J trimming: 0 bases; junction bases outside the gene matches: 9. Germline-derived CDR1 and CDR2 are KGHSH and LQKENI. CDR3 length: 16 residues. Comment on this clonotype: What it recognizes is unknown.

J is TRBJ2-3 and V is TRBV18; 7 positions match TRBD1. Material for sequencing was PBMCs or a T cell subset sorted from them (not recorded which). This receptor was identified in an adult woman who had mild COVID-19 (a few samples of this study predate the infection). Cell type and time point are not known. CDR3 in DNA: TGTGCCAGCTCTCCTCAGGGGACAGCTAGCACAGATACGCAGTATTTT. Its translation is CASSPQGTASTDTQYF.